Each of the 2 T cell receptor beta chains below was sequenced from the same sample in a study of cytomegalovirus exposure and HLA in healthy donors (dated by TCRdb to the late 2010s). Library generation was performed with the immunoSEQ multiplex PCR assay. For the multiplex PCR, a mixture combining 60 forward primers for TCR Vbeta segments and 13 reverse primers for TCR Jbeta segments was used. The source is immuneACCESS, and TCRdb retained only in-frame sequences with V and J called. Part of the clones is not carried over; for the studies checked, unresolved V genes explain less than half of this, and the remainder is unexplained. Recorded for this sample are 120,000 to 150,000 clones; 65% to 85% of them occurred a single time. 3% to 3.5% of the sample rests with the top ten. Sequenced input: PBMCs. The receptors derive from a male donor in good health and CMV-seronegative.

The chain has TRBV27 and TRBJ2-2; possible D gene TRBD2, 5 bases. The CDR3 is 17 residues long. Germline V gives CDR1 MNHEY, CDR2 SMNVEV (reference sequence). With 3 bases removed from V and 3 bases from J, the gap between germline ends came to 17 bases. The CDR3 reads CASSFRLADSYTGELFF. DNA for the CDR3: TGTGCCAGCAGTTTTAGGCTAGCCGATTCATACACCGGGGAGCTGTTTTTT.

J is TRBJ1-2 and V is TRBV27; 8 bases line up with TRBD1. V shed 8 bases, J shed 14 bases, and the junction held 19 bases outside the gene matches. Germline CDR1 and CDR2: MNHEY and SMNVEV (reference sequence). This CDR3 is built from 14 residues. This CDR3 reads CASGTWTGSLEYTF. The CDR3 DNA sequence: TGTGCCAGCGGAACTTGGACAGGGTCCCTCGAGTATACCTTC.